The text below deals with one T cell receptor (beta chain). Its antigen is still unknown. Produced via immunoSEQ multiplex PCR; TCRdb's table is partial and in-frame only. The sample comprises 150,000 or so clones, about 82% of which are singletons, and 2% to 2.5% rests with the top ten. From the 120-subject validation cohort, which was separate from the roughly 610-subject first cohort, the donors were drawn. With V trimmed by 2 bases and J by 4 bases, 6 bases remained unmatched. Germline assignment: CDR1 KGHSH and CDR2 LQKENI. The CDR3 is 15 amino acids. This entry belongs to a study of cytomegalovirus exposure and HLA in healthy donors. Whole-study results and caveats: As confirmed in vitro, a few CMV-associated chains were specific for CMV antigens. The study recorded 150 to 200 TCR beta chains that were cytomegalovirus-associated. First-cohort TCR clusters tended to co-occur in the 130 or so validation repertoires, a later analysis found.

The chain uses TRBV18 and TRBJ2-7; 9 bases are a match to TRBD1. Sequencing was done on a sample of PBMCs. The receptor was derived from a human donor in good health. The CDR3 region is CASSPGPGQGYEQYF. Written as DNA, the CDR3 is TGTGCCAGCTCACCAGGGCCGGGACAGGGTTACGAGCAGTACTTC. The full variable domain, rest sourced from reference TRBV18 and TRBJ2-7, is NAGVMQNPRHLVRRRGQEARLRCSPMKGHSHVYWYRQLPEEGLKFMVYLQKENIIDESGMPKERFSAEFPKEGPSILRIQQVVRGDSAAYFCASSPGPGQGYEQYFGPGTRLTVT.